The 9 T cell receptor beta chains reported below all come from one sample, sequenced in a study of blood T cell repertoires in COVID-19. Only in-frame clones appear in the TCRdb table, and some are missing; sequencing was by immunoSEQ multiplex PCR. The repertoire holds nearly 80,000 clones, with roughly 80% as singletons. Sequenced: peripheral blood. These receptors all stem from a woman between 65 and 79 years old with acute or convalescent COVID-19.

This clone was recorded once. CDR3 sequence reads: CASSSGTLSNQPQHF. CDR3 in DNA: TGTGCCAGCAGCTCCGGGACACTTAGCAATCAGCCCCAGCATTTT. The chain has TRBV9 and TRBJ1-5; weak D call: TRBD1 (6 bases). The germline V and J ends were trimmed by 4 bases and 0 bases, with 11 bases remaining between them. CDR1 is SGDLS and CDR2 is YYNGEE in the germline V gene. The CDR3 consists of 15 residues.

DNA of the CDR3: TGTGCCAGCAGCTTAGCGGGAGTGAAGAGCACAGATACGCAGTATTTT. As protein: CASSLAGVKSTDTQYF. This chain links TRBV13 with TRBJ2-3, with D possibly matching TRBD2 (6 bases). The CDR3 has 16 residues. Trimming stripped 1 base from V and 0 bases from J, with 11 bases between. In germline, CDR1 is PRHDT, CDR2 FYEKMQ (reference sequence).

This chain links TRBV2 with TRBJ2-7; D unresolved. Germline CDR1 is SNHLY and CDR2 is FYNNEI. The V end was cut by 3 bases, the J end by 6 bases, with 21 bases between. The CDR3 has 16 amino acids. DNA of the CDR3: TGTGCCAGCAGTGAGCACCCAGTGATTCGCGGCGGCGAGCAGTACTTC. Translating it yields CASSEHPVIRGGEQYF.

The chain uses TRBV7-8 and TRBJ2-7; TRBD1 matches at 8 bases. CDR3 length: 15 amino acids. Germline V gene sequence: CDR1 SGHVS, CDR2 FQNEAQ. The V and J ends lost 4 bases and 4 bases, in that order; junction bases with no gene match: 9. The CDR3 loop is CASSSLGTGTYEQYF. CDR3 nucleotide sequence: TGTGCCAGCAGCTCCCTCGGGACAGGAACGTACGAGCAGTACTTC.

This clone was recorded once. This CDR3 reads CASRRSDRGGNQPQHF. In nucleotides, the CDR3 is TGTGCAAGTCGCCGAAGCGACAGGGGCGGAAATCAGCCCCAGCATTTT. The V call is TRBV12-2, the J call TRBJ1-5; the table's D call, TRBD1, was not checked against the DNA. TRBV12-2 is an annotated pseudogene. This CDR3 region has 16 residues.

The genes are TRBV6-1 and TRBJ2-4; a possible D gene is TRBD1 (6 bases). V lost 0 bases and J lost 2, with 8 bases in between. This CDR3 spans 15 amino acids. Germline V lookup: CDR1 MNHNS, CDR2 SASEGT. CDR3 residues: CASSEARGTKNIQYF. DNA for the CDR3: TGTGCCAGCAGTGAAGCCAGGGGTACCAAAAACATTCAGTACTTC.

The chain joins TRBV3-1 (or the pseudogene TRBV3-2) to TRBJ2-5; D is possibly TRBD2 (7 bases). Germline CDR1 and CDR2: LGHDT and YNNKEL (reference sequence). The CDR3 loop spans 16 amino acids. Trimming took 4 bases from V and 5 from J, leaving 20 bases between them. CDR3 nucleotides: TGTGCCAGCAGCCGAGCCGGGGGCGGGAGCTTGGAGACCCAGTACTTC. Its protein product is CASSRAGGGSLETQYF.

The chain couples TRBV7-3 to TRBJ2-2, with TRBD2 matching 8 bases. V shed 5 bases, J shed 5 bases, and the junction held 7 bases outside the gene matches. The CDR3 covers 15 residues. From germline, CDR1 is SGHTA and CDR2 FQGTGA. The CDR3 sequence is CASSASSGSTGELFF. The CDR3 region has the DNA TGTGCCAGCAGCGCCTCTAGCGGGTCGACCGGGGAGCTGTTTTTT.

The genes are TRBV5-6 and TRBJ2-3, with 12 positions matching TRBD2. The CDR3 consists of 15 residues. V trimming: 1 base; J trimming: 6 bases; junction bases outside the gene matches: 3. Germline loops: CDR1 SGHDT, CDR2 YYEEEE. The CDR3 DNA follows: TGTGCCAGCAGCTTGTCTAGCGGGAGGGCCGATACGCAGTATTTT. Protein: CASSLSSGRADTQYF.